Below are 24 T cell receptor beta chains sequenced from a single sample in a study of cytomegalovirus exposure and HLA in healthy donors. The PCR made use of 60 Vbeta and 13 Jbeta primers. Here immunoSEQ multiplex PCR was the method, and the copy in TCRdb shows in-frame clones only, minus some. Its clone listing holds under 130,000 clones. The source material was PBMCs. These receptor sequences come from a man aged 35-49 years in good health and CMV-seronegative.

This chain joins TRBV28 and TRBJ2-7, with D tentatively TRBD2 (7 bases). Germline V gene lookup returns CDR1 MDHEN and CDR2 SYDVKM. The V and J ends lost 2 bases and 0 bases respectively, with 17 bases between them. This CDR3 spans 17 amino acids. The CDR3: CASSLVGGGTFSYEQYF. CDR3 DNA: TGTGCCAGCAGTTTAGTAGGGGGAGGGACTTTCTCCTACGAGCAGTACTTC.

The chain combines TRBV7-2 with TRBJ2-7, with 12 bases that match TRBD1. V shed 1 base and J 7 bases; nucleotides not matched to a gene: 8. This CDR3 contains 16 residues. CDR1 and CDR2 from the germline V gene are SGHTA and FQGNSA. The DNA for the CDR3 is TGTGCCAGCAGCTTAGTTCTGGGACAGGGGGCTCAAGAGCAGTACTTC. It encodes CASSLVLGQGAQEQYF.

This chain joins TRBV6-1 and TRBJ2-1; maybe TRBD1 (5 bases). The V end was cut by 7 bases, the J end by 12 bases, with 13 bases between. Germline CDR1 and CDR2: MNHNS and SASEGT. This CDR3 region has 11 residues. The CDR3 DNA is TGTGCCAGCACGTTCAGGGTCGGGCAGTTCTTC. It encodes CASTFRVGQFF.

The chain combines TRBV10-3 with TRBJ1-3, with 7 positions matching TRBD1. J gave up 1 base and V 4 bases, and 4 bases lay outside the gene matches. CDR3 length equals 15 residues. From germline, CDR1 is ENHRY and CDR2 SYGVKD. CDR3 nucleotide sequence: TGTGCCATCAGTGCGACAGGGAAATCTGGAAACACCATATATTTT. Encoded protein: CAISATGKSGNTIYF.

The V and J genes are TRBV19 and TRBJ2-1; the match to TRBD2 covers 11 bases. This CDR3 is built from 18 residues. V trimming: 8 bases; J trimming: 4 bases; junction bases outside the gene matches: 16. Germline-derived CDR1 and CDR2 are LNHDA and SQIVND (reference sequence). The CDR3 spells CASFGAPGTSGEYNEQFF. For the CDR3, the DNA is TGTGCCAGTTTTGGGGCCCCCGGGACTAGCGGAGAGTACAATGAGCAGTTCTTC.

The chain couples TRBV19 to TRBJ1-2, with 9 bases fitting TRBD1. This CDR3 has 17 residues. V lost 6 bases, J lost 6 bases, and 17 bases stayed unmatched. Germline CDR1 is LNHDA and CDR2 is SQIVND (reference sequence). For the CDR3, the DNA is TGTGCCAGTAGCTACTACGCCGGGACAGGGATGTCAGATGGCTACACCTTC. Its translation: CASSYYAGTGMSDGYTF. The full variable domain, rest sourced from reference TRBV19 and TRBJ1-2, is DGGITQSPKYLFRKEGQNVTLSCEQNLNHDAMYWYRQDPGQGLRLIYYSQIVNDFQKGDIAEGYSVSREKKESFPLTVTSAQKNPTAFYLCASSYYAGTGMSDGYTFGSGTRLTVV.

To note about this clone: Because it lacks the conserved phenylalanine or tryptophan at the end, this CDR3 is likely a read error. V is TRBV7-2 and J is TRBJ1-2; no reliable D call. CDR3 length: 15 residues. Germline V lookup: CDR1 SGHTA, CDR2 FQGNSA. V dropped 1 base and J dropped 1 base, with 10 bases sitting between them. In DNA form, the CDR3 reads TGTGCCAGCAGCTTAGGGAACATTCATAACTATGGCTACACCCTC. This sequence encodes CASSLGNIHNYGYTL.

This sequence joins TRBV11-2 and TRBJ2-3; 9 bases agree with TRBD2. Trimming cost V 6 bases and J 5 bases; bases outside gene matches: 12. Germline CDR1 reads SGHAT; CDR2 reads FQNNGV. The CDR3 runs 16 residues. The chain's CDR3 is CASSFMGAGGGDTQYF. In nucleotides, the CDR3 is TGTGCCAGCAGTTTTATGGGAGCGGGGGGAGGAGATACGCAGTATTTT.

The genes are TRBV9 and TRBJ1-2; the match to TRBD1 covers 9 bases. From germline, CDR1 is SGDLS and CDR2 YYNGEE. V trimming: 2 bases; J trimming: 2 bases; junction bases outside the gene matches: 10. CDR3 length: 17 residues. The CDR3 spells CASSVTQGARGNYGYTF. CDR3 coding DNA: TGTGCCAGCAGCGTGACACAGGGGGCGCGGGGAAACTATGGCTACACCTTC.

Worth noting for this clone: Other nucleotide sequences in the sample specify the same CDR3. The chain recombines TRBV6-1 with TRBJ1-1; the D gene is possibly TRBD1 (5 bases). Germline V gene lookup returns CDR1 MNHNS and CDR2 SASEGT. The CDR3 has 12 amino acids. V was trimmed by 6 bases and J by 4 bases, leaving 9 bases between them. CDR3 bases: TGTGCCAGCAGAGCAGGGTCCACTGAAGCTTTCTTT. Its translation: CASRAGSTEAFF.

The chain recombines TRBV9 with TRBJ1-1; the match to TRBD1 covers 8 bases. V gave up 0 bases and J gave up 4 bases; unmatched junction bases: 5. This CDR3 comprises 15 residues. CDR1 is SGDLS and CDR2 is YYNGEE in the germline V gene. CDR3 loop: CASSVAAGGGTEAFF. The CDR3 nucleotides read TGTGCCAGCAGCGTAGCGGCAGGGGGCGGCACTGAAGCTTTCTTT.

The DNA of the CDR3 is TGTGCCAGCAGCTTAGTAACAAACTACAATGAGCAGTTCTTC. This gives the protein CASSLVTNYNEQFF. The genes are TRBV7-2 and TRBJ2-1; no firm D call. Germline V lookup: CDR1 SGHTA, CDR2 FQGNSA. The CDR3 loop spans 14 amino acids. Trimming shortened V by 1 base and J by 3 bases, and 7 bases separated the two germline ends.

The CDR3 DNA sequence: TGCGCCAGCAGCTTGACCACGGGTGTCAGCTCCTACGAGCAGTACTTC. Its protein product is CASSLTTGVSSYEQYF. This sequence joins TRBV5-1 and TRBJ2-7; D not certain. Between the trimmed V and J ends, which lost 1 base and 0 bases, there was a span of 14 bases. Germline loops: CDR1 SGHRS, CDR2 YFSETQ. CDR3 size: 16 residues.

The V and J genes are TRBV9 and TRBJ2-5; TRBD1 aligns across 10 bases. Germline V gene lookup returns CDR1 SGDLS and CDR2 YYNGEE. The CDR3 runs 14 residues. Losses at the gene ends were 3 bases for V and 6 bases for J; bases not matched to a gene: 5. The CDR3 is CASSATGGAQTQYF. The CDR3, as DNA: TGTGCCAGCAGCGCGACAGGGGGCGCACAGACCCAGTACTTC.

This rearrangement joins TRBV5-6 to TRBJ1-1; 9 bases line up with TRBD1. The CDR3 is 15 residues long. Unmatched junction bases numbered 13, after V lost 3 bases and J lost 10 bases. Germline CDR1 reads SGHDT; CDR2 reads YYEEEE. CDR3 bases: TGTGCCAGCAGCTCCCGGGACAGGGCCCGGGTCGGAGCTTTCTTT. The encoded protein is CASSSRDRARVGAFF.

The chain is built from TRBV15 and TRBJ2-2; D gene unclear. The CDR3 has 14 amino acids. In germline, CDR1 is LNHNV, CDR2 YYDKDF (reference sequence). Trimming cost V 2 bases and J 7 bases, with 11 bases left between them. This chain's CDR3 is CATSRRTTGGELFF. As DNA, the CDR3 is TGTGCCACCAGCAGACGAACCACGGGCGGGGAGCTGTTTTTT.

The chain is built from TRBV9 and TRBJ2-1; 8 bases match TRBD2. This CDR3 region has 14 residues. Germline loops: CDR1 SGDLS, CDR2 YYNGEE. The V segment lost 7 bases and the J segment 8 bases; nucleotides outside the gene matches: 11. In nucleotides, the CDR3 is TGTGCCAGCGGCAGAACGGGAGGGGGGGATGAGCAGTTCTTC. It yields the protein CASGRTGGGDEQFF.

The V gene is TRBV10-3, the J gene TRBJ1-3; 8 bases align to TRBD1. Looked up from germline, CDR1 is ENHRY and CDR2 is SYGVKD. The CDR3 length is 17 residues. The V segment lost 6 bases and the J segment 0 bases; nucleotides outside the gene matches: 10. CDR3 DNA: TGTGCCATCAGGTCCTCTGGACAGGGAAACTCTGGAAACACCATATATTTT. Translated, it gives CAIRSSGQGNSGNTIYF.

The gene calls are TRBV27 and TRBJ2-3, with 11 positions matching TRBD2. The CDR3 spans 15 residues. V was clipped by 7 bases and J by 4 bases; unmatched bases: 7. In germline, CDR1 is MNHEY, CDR2 SMNVEV (reference sequence). CDR3 sequence: CASTPLAGGPDTQYF. In DNA form, the CDR3 reads TGTGCCAGCACGCCTCTAGCGGGGGGACCAGATACGCAGTATTTT.

The chain employs TRBV11-3 and TRBJ1-1; 10 nucleotides agree with TRBD1. V lost 5 bases, J lost 4 bases, and 7 bases stayed unmatched. The CDR3 consists of 15 residues. The germline V gene encodes CDR1 SGHNT and CDR2 YENEEA. The CDR3 spells CASSPGQGQGTEAFF. The DNA of the CDR3 is TGTGCCAGCAGCCCGGGACAGGGGCAGGGCACTGAAGCTTTCTTT.

This rearrangement joins TRBV19 to TRBJ2-3, with a possible D match to TRBD2 (7 bases). The germline CDR1 and CDR2 sequences are LNHDA and SQIVND (reference sequence). V was cut by 5 bases and J by 6 bases, with 15 bases left in between. The CDR3 is 14 amino acids. CDR3 residues: CASSEGGAEDTQYF. The CDR3 DNA reads as TGTGCCAGTAGTGAGGGGGGGGCCGAGGATACGCAGTATTTT.

The chain uses TRBV25-1 and TRBJ1-2, with unresolved D. This CDR3 contains 12 residues. Germline lookup yields CDR1 MGHDK and CDR2 SYGVNS. Trimming pared 6 bases from V and 4 bases from J, leaving 9 bases between. The CDR3 here is CASRGRSYGYTF. Written as DNA, the CDR3 is TGTGCCAGCAGGGGTAGGAGCTATGGCTACACCTTC.

The chain uses TRBV6-5 and TRBJ2-1; 13 positions match TRBD2. The CDR3 extends over 14 amino acids. Germline CDR1 MNHEY, CDR2 SVGAGI. Trimming at V came to 6 bases and at J to 8 bases, leaving 4 bases not matched to a gene. CDR3 residues: CASRLAGGGDEQFF. In nucleotides, the CDR3 is TGTGCCAGCAGACTAGCGGGGGGGGGTGATGAGCAGTTCTTC.

V and J are TRBV19 and TRBJ1-2, with a tentative D call TRBD1 (6 bases). CDR1 and CDR2 from the germline V gene are LNHDA and SQIVND (reference sequence). V lost 3 bases and J 4 bases, leaving 21 bases between the germline ends. The CDR3 is 17 residues long. In DNA form, the CDR3 reads TGTGCCAGTAGTATTCGAGGGACGGGACACATCCTCTATGGCTACACCTTC. Translating it yields CASSIRGTGHILYGYTF.